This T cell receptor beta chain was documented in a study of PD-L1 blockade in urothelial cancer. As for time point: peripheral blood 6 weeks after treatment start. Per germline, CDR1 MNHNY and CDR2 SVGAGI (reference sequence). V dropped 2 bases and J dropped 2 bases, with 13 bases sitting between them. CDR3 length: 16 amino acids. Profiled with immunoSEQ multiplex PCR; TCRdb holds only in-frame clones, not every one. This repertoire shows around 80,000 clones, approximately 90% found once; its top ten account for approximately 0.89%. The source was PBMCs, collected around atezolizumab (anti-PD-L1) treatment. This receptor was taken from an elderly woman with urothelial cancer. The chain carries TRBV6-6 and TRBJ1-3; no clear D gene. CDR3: CASSYDPGFAGNTIYF. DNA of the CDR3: TGTGCCAGCAGTTACGATCCGGGGTTCGCTGGAAACACCATATATTTT.